This T cell receptor (beta chain) comes out of a study of blood T cell repertoires in COVID-19. Participants spanned ages about 18 to 90 years and resided in 20 to 30 US areas. Donors were grouped by their self-reported clinical history. Germline trimming cut 0 bases from V and 4 bases from J; bases unmatched to any gene: 13. Germline V lookup: CDR1 SGHRS, CDR2 YFSETQ. The length of the CDR3 is 19 residues. This table comes from immunoSEQ multiplex PCR, and its TCRdb copy is limited to in-frame clones, with some not included. The sample records about 200,000 clones, 82% being singletons. Input material: PBMCs or T cells enriched from blood (not recorded which). The chain has TRBV5-1 and TRBJ2-3; TRBD2 matches at 11 bases. The sequence came from a man aged 35 to 55 who had recovered from COVID-19. The CDR3 DNA is TGCGCCAGCAGCTTGGATCTAGCGGGGGGCGGCGGGTCATCAGATACGCAGTATTTT. Encoded protein: CASSLDLAGGGGSSDTQYF.